This is a list of T cell receptor beta chains from one sample in a study of siplizumab effects on memory and regulatory T cells. Repertoires were generated with immunoSEQ multiplex PCR, while TCRdb's copy carries only in-frame clones and drops some. The sample includes tens of thousands of clones, about 96% of them seen just once. The material sequenced was naive CD4+ T cells sorted from blood. The origin of the receptors is a human donor in good health. CDR3s include the opening cysteine and the closing phenylalanine or tryptophan. A D gene is named only where the DNA matches it firmly. Not every row has a clone size; where given, it reads once, few, many or a size class.

>TRBD1|TRBV13|NA|TRBJ1-2
TGTGCCAGCAAAAAGACAGGGAAAAGCCCAGACGATGGCTACACCTTC
CASKKTGKSPDDGYTF
>TRBD1|TRBV15|NA|TRBJ2-1
TGTGCCACCAGCCCCCACCAGGACAGGGATTACAATGAGCAGTTCTTC
CATSPHQDRDYNEQFF
>NA|TRBV7-9|NA|TRBJ2-7
TGTGCCAGCAGCTTACCGCGACTGGGGCCCTACGAGCAGTACTTC
CASSLPRLGPYEQYF
>NA|TRBV4-3|NA|TRBJ1-2
TGCGCCAGCAGCCAAGACGGCACCTATGGCTACACCTTC
CASSQDGTYGYTF
>TRBD2|TRBV12-5|once|TRBJ2-7
TGTGCTAGTGGTAGCGGGGCACCTACCTACGAGCAGTACTTC
CASGSGAPTYEQYF
>TRBD1|TRBV6-6|NA|TRBJ2-5
TGTGCCAGCAGTTACTCCCAGACAGGGTTTCAAGAGACCCAGTACTTC
CASSYSQTGFQETQYF
>TRBD1|TRBV5-5|NA|TRBJ1-5
TGTGCCAGCAGCCCCCAGGGGGCCAGCAATCAGCCCCAGCATTTT
CASSPQGASNQPQHF
>NA|TRBV6-5|NA|TRBJ2-3
TGTGCCAGCAGTTACTCGCAGGACACAGATACGCAGTATTTT
CASSYSQDTDTQYF
>NA|TRBV13|NA|TRBJ2-3
TGTGCCAGCAGCCCACTCCGGGAGAGAGATACGCAGTATTTT
CASSPLRERDTQYF
>TRBD1|TRBV7-8|once|TRBJ1-3
TGTGCCAGCAGCTTAGGTGACAGGGCTTCTCCTGGAAACACCATATATTTT
CASSLGDRASPGNTIYF
>NA|TRBV6-1|NA|TRBJ2-7
TGTGCCAGCAGTGATTGGTCCTCTGCGCTGTACGAGCAGTACTTC
CASSDWSSALYEQYF
>TRBD1|TRBV10-3|NA|TRBJ1-2
TGTGCCATCAGTGTCTCGAATAAGGGACAGGGATTAATTCTAGGCGGCTACACCTTC
CAISVSNKGQGLILGGYTF
>TRBD1|TRBV10-3|NA|TRBJ1-2
TGTGCCATCAGAGACCCGGTTCAGGCTTCACCAGGGGACAGGGGGAGCGGCTACACCTTC
CAIRDPVQASPGDRGSGYTF
>NA|TRBV7-2|NA|TRBJ1-1
TGTGCCAGCAGCTTGGTAGCGAACACTGAAGCTTTCTTT
CASSLVANTEAFF
>NA|TRBV21-1|NA|TRBJ1-2
TGTGCCAGCAGCAAAGTAGGATCCCGTACGCCTAACTATGGCTACACCTTC
CASSKVGSRTPNYGYTF
>NA|TRBV19|few|TRBJ1-1
TGTGCCAGTGGGGTCGTCGGGGAAATGTGGAACACTGAAGCTTTCTTT
CASGVVGEMWNTEAFF
>NA|TRBV7-8|NA|TRBJ2-7
TGTGCCAGCAGCTTAGGGGGGTACTCCTACGAGCAGTACTTC
CASSLGGYSYEQYF
>NA|TRBV5-1|NA|TRBJ1-1
TGCGCCAGCGGGGGAGGGTTTTCCCCTGAAGCTTTCTTT
CASGGGFSPEAFF
>NA|TRBV30|NA|TRBJ1-5
TGTGCTTATAGGGGCGGTAGCAATCAGCCCCAGCATTTT
CAYRGGSNQPQHF
>NA|TRBV6-5|NA|TRBJ1-5
TGTGCCAGCAGTTATCGGGCGACGGGCAATCAGCCCCAGCATTTT
CASSYRATGNQPQHF
>NA|TRBV10-3|NA|TRBJ2-3
TGTGCCATCAGTGAGCACAAAGCGCAGGGGAGATCAGATACGCAGTATTTT
CAISEHKAQGRSDTQYF
>NA|TRBV7-7|NA|TRBJ2-6
TGTGCCAGCAGCCCCTTAGCCAACCCCTCTGGGGCCAACGTCCTGACTTTC
CASSPLANPSGANVLTF
>TRBD2|TRBV29-1|once|TRBJ2-5
TGCAGCGTGGCCGGGACTAGCGGGGTAGCATGGGAGACCCAGTACTTC
CSVAGTSGVAWETQYF
>TRBD2|TRBV4-1|NA|TRBJ2-3
TGCGCCAGCAGCCAAGGGCTAGCGGGGGGCACAGATACGCAGTATTTT
CASSQGLAGGTDTQYF
>NA|TRBV12-5|NA|TRBJ1-5
TGTGCTAGTGGCTACGACTGGAATAGCAATCAGCCCCAGCATTTT
CASGYDWNSNQPQHF
>NA|TRBV21-1|NA|TRBJ2-7
TGTGCCAGCGCCCGGCAGGGGGTCGCCTACGAGCAGTACTTC
CASARQGVAYEQYF
>NA|TRBV20-1|NA|TRBJ2-3
TGCAGTGCAGGTGGCACAGATACGCAGTATTTT
CSAGGTDTQYF
>NA|TRBV28|NA|TRBJ1-4
TGTGCCAGCACCACACCGGTCCTCCGGTCGGAAAAACTGTTTTTT
CASTTPVLRSEKLFF
>TRBD2|TRBV7-3|NA|TRBJ2-3
TGTGCCAGCAGTCCTACTAGCGGGGGACCCACAGATACGCAGTATTTT
CASSPTSGGPTDTQYF